This TCR beta chain was retrieved from a study of T cells after yellow fever vaccination. This clonotype was observed many times. TCRdb reprocessed the 5' RACE reads via MiXCR and lists one record per CDR3 protein. The data contain just over 250,000 distinct CDR3 sequences, around 4.9% of them singletons. Germline values: CDR1 DFQATT, CDR2 SNEGSKA (reference sequence). This CDR3 has 14 residues. Trimming removed 6 bases from V and 0 bases from J, with 12 bases in between. The clonotype comes from a man younger than 35 who received the YFV17D yellow fever vaccine. The chain carries TRBV20-1 and TRBJ2-1, with D tentatively TRBD1 (6 bases). This specimen consisted of CD4+ T cells sorted from PBMCs, obtained on the day of the yellow fever booster vaccination. The CDR3 spells CSAVDRSSYNEQFF. Here the CDR3 DNA reads TGCAGTGCGGTTGACAGGAGCTCCTACAATGAGCAGTTCTTC.